The 2 T cell receptor beta chains listed next were all sequenced from one sample in a study of blood T cell repertoires in COVID-19. The repertoire was sequenced with immunoSEQ multiplex PCR; TCRdb's copy has only in-frame clones and lacks some. The table has 85,000 to 90,000 clones, approximately 87% seen once; the top ten hold 1.1%. Sequenced sample: peripheral blood. The receptors here all came from a human donor in a cohort sampled during active COVID-19.

The sample holds a few counts of this clone. The genes are TRBV2 and TRBJ1-3; D is unclear. Deletions cut 6 bases from V and 3 bases from J, with 12 bases between. The CDR3 length is 14 residues. The germline gives CDR1 SNHLY, CDR2 FYNNEI. The CDR3 coding sequence is TGTGCCAGCAGGCCGGATGGGAGTGGAAACACCATATATTTT. Encoded protein: CASRPDGSGNTIYF.

The gene calls are TRBV28 and TRBJ1-4, with 8 nucleotides matching TRBD1. CDR1 MDHEN and CDR2 SYDVKM come from the germline V gene. Unmatched junction bases numbered 12, after V lost 6 bases and J lost 3 bases. This CDR3 region has 17 residues. CDR3 sequence (DNA): TGTGCCAGCAGCCTCCCTCCAGGGGGCTCGGCTAATGAAAAACTGTTTTTT. Translation gives CASSLPPGGSANEKLFF.